This TCR beta chain was sequenced during a study of technical replicates of blood from a handful of donors. The CDR3 extends over 16 amino acids. Deletions cut 2 bases from V and 4 bases from J, with 12 bases between. Germline assignment: CDR1 KGHSH and CDR2 LQKENI. The method was immunoSEQ multiplex PCR; TCRdb's version includes in-frame clones alone and lacks a portion of them. The sample shows tens of thousands of clones, just over 90% of them seen only once. The TCR sequence derives from a human donor in good health. Some clones in this sample may be carry-over from other donors' samples. V is TRBV18 and J is TRBJ2-6; a possible D gene is TRBD1 (6 bases). Specimen: PBMCs. The CDR3 nucleotides are TGTGCCAGCTCACCAACGGGGACACTAGGGGCCAACGTCCTGACTTTC. Its protein product is CASSPTGTLGANVLTF.